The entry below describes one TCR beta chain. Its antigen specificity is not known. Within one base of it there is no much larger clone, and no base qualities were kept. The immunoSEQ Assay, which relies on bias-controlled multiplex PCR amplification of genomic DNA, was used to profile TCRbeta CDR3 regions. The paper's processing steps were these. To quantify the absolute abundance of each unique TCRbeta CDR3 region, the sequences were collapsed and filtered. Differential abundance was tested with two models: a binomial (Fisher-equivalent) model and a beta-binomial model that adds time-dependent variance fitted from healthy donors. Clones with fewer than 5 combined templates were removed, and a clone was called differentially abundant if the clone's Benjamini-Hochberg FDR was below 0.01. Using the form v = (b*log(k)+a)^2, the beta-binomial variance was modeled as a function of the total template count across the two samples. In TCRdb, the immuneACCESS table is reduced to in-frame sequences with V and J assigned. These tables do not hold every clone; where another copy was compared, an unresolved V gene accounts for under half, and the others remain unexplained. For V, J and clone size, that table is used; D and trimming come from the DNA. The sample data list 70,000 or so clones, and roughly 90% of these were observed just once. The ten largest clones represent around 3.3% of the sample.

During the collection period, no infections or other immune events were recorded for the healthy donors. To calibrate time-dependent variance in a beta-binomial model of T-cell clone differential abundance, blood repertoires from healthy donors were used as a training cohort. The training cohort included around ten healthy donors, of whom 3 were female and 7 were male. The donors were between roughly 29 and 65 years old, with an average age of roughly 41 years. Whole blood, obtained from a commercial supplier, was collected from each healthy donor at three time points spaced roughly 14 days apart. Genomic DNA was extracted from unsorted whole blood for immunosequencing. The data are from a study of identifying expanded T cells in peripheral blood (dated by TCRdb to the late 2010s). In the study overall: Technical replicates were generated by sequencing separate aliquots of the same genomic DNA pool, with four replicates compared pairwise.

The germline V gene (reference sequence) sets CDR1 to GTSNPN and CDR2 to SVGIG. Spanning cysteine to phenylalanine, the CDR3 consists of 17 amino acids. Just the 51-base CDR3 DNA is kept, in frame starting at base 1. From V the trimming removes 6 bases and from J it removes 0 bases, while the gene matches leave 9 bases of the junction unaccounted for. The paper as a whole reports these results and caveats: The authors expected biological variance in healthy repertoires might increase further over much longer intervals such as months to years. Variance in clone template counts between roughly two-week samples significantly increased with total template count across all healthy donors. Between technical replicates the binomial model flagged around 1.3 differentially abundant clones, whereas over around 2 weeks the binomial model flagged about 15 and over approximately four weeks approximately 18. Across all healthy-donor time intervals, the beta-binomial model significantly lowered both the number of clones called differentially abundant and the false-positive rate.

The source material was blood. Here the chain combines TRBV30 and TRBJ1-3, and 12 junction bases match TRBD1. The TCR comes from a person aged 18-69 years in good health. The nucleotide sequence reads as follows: TGTGCCTGTAGGGACAGGGGGCCCCGAAACTCTGGAAACACCATATATTTT. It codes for CACRDRGPRNSGNTIYF.